This TCR beta chain was observed in a study of blood T cell repertoires in COVID-19. Across the study: T cells, B-cell-depleted T cells, or PBMCs supplied cDNA or gDNA.

Original handling: How many nucleated cells were present was estimated from reference gene primer amplification. Some clones are missing from TCRdb's copy, which holds only in-frame ones; the method was immunoSEQ multiplex PCR. Clone size and V and J calls were adopted from that table, with D and trimming inferred from the DNA. The sample consists of fewer than 50,000 clones, less than 90% of them appearing once. The V gene's germline CDR1 is LGHDT and CDR2 YNNKEL (reference sequence). The length of the CDR3 is 17 residues. V gave up 1 base and J gave up 7 bases, with 19 bases separating them. The sequenced material came from peripheral blood. This clonotype originated in a man aged 55 to 69 with COVID-19, enrolled during active disease. The chain joins TRBV3-1 (or the pseudogene TRBV3-2) to TRBJ1-4; a possible D gene is TRBD1 (5 bases). CDR3 DNA sequence: TGTGCCAGCAGCCAAGTTGTCCCCGGGACCGGGGGTGAAAAACTGTTTTTT. Translating gives CASSQVVPGTGGEKLFF.